These T cell receptor beta chains were read from a single sample in a study of cytomegalovirus exposure and HLA in healthy donors. The protocol was immunoSEQ multiplex PCR, while the TCRdb copy is restricted to in-frame clones and leaves out a portion. The profile shows about 170,000 clones, over 65% of them singletons. The source material was PBMCs. These receptors all come from a middle-aged man in good health and CMV-seropositive. The CDR3 runs from the conserved cysteine through the conserved F or W. A D gene is named only where the DNA matches it firmly. Size tells how often a clone was seen (once, few, many) or the class of an expanded clone, and some rows leave it out.

V: TRBV2; J: TRBJ2-7; D: .; size: few; DNA: TGTGCCAGCACCAAGGGCCTTCGGGGCTCCTACGAGCAGTACTTC; CDR3: CASTKGLRGSYEQYF
V: TRBV4-3; J: TRBJ1-1; D: TRBD1; size: .; DNA: TGCGCCAGCAGCACCCAAGGGACAGCTAAAGCTTTCTTT; CDR3: CASSTQGTAKAFF
V: TRBV4-2; J: TRBJ2-7; D: TRBD1; size: few; DNA: TGTGCCAGCAGCCAAGCTGGACAGGGCTCCTACGAGCAGTACTTC; CDR3: CASSQAGQGSYEQYF
V: TRBV29-1; J: TRBJ1-2; D: TRBD1; size: few; DNA: TGCAGCGTCTTGAGGGGGGACAGTCCCGGGGGCTACACCTTC; CDR3: CSVLRGDSPGGYTF
V: TRBV29-1; J: TRBJ2-5; D: .; size: few; DNA: TGCAGCGCTGCGGACGGGGTGTACCAAGAGACCCAGTACTTC; CDR3: CSAADGVYQETQYF
V: TRBV4-3; J: TRBJ1-1; D: .; size: few; DNA: TGCGCCAGCAGCCGGTCGGGGGGCACTGAAGCTTTCTTT; CDR3: CASSRSGGTEAFF
V: TRBV5-1; J: TRBJ1-4; D: TRBD1; size: .; DNA: TGCGCCAGCAGCCGAGGGGGACAGACAAATGAAAAACTGTTTTTT; CDR3: CASSRGGQTNEKLFF
V: TRBV5-1; J: TRBJ1-6; D: TRBD1; size: few; DNA: TGCGCCAGCAGCCTAAGGGACAGGGACCAGGGTAGGGATTCACCCCTCCACTTT; CDR3: CASSLRDRDQGRDSPLHF
V: TRBV6-4; J: TRBJ1-2; D: .; size: few; DNA: TGTGCCAGCAGTGAAAGTGACAGCTCTAACTATGGCTACACCTTC; CDR3: CASSESDSSNYGYTF
V: TRBV30; J: TRBJ2-5; D: .; size: .; DNA: TGTGCCTGGAATACTCTCGGGGGACGGGAGACCCAGTACTTC; CDR3: CAWNTLGGRETQYF
V: TRBV7-2; J: TRBJ2-7; D: .; size: .; DNA: TGTGCCAGCAGCTTAGCGGGGAGCTACGAGCAGTACTTC; CDR3: CASSLAGSYEQYF
V: TRBV6-5; J: TRBJ1-1; D: .; size: .; DNA: TGTGCCAGCCCTGGGGGGGCAGGGGATACTGAAGCTTTCTTT; CDR3: CASPGGAGDTEAFF
V: TRBV5-1; J: TRBJ2-7; D: .; size: few; DNA: TGCGCCAGCAGCTTGAGAACAGGTCCGGACGAGCAGTACTTC; CDR3: CASSLRTGPDEQYF
V: TRBV6-5; J: TRBJ2-4; D: .; size: .; DNA: TGTGCCAGCAGTTACAGCGGCCTAGCCAAAAACATTCAGTACTTC; CDR3: CASSYSGLAKNIQYF
V: TRBV25-1; J: TRBJ2-3; D: TRBD2; size: .; DNA: TGTGCCAGCAGTCCCCAGGGTAGCGGGTGGAGAGATACGCAGTATTTT; CDR3: CASSPQGSGWRDTQYF
V: TRBV19; J: TRBJ1-1; D: TRBD1; size: .; DNA: TGTGCCAGTATGGGACAGGGCGGCACTGAAGCTTTCTTT; CDR3: CASMGQGGTEAFF
V: TRBV7-9; J: TRBJ2-7; D: TRBD1; size: .; DNA: TGTGCCAGCAGCCCCGGACAGGGGGCTTTCTACGAGCAGTACTTC; CDR3: CASSPGQGAFYEQYF
V: TRBV9; J: TRBJ1-1; D: .; size: .; DNA: TGTGCCAGCACCTCGGACAAGAACACTGAAGCTTTCTTT; CDR3: CASTSDKNTEAFF
V: TRBV2; J: TRBJ1-6; D: TRBD1; size: .; DNA: TGTGCCACCGCGACAGGGTGGAAGTCACCCCTCCACTTT; CDR3: CATATGWKSPLHF
V: TRBV2; J: TRBJ1-5; D: .; size: .; DNA: TGTGCCAGCAGTATTCCAGGACAGAGTACCTTGGAGCCCCAGCATTTT; CDR3: CASSIPGQSTLEPQHF
V: TRBV7-9; J: TRBJ2-1; D: .; size: few; DNA: TGTGCCAGCAGGTGGAATTTAGGACAATACAATGAGCAGTTCTTC; CDR3: CASRWNLGQYNEQFF
V: TRBV6-5; J: TRBJ1-2; D: .; size: .; DNA: TGTGCCAGCAGAGACAGCGCTAACTATGGCTACACCTTC; CDR3: CASRDSANYGYTF
V: TRBV9; J: TRBJ2-2; D: TRBD1; size: .; DNA: TGTGCCAGCAGCCCAGGACAGGGGTACACCGGGGAGCTGTTTTTT; CDR3: CASSPGQGYTGELFF
V: TRBV14; J: TRBJ1-6; D: TRBD1; size: .; DNA: TGTGCCAGCAGCCAGGGCGGGACAGGGGTTAATTCACCCCTCCACTTT; CDR3: CASSQGGTGVNSPLHF
V: TRBV27; J: TRBJ2-7; D: .; size: .; DNA: TGTGCCAGCAGTTTCGCAGGGCGCTCCTACGAGCAGTACTTC; CDR3: CASSFAGRSYEQYF
V: TRBV7-2; J: TRBJ2-7; D: TRBD2; size: .; DNA: TGTGCCAGCACCCAGTGGGGGGGGAACTCCTACGAGCAGTACTTC; CDR3: CASTQWGGNSYEQYF
V: TRBV18; J: TRBJ1-2; D: .; size: few; DNA: TGTGCCAGCTCAAAAGATCAGGGGACTAACTATGGCTACACCTTC; CDR3: CASSKDQGTNYGYTF
V: TRBV18; J: TRBJ2-7; D: TRBD2; size: few; DNA: TGTGCCAGCTCACCACGGGCTGGGGAGGGCTCCTACGAGCAGTACTTC; CDR3: CASSPRAGEGSYEQYF
V: TRBV9; J: TRBJ1-2; D: TRBD1; size: .; DNA: TGTGCCAGCAGCGAGGACCTACAGGGGTGTGGCTACACCTTC; CDR3: CASSEDLQGCGYTF
V: TRBV6-1; J: TRBJ2-1; D: .; size: .; DNA: TGTGCCAGCAGTGAGGGGGGATACTCCTACAATGAGCAGTTCTTC; CDR3: CASSEGGYSYNEQFF
V: TRBV7-9; J: TRBJ2-2; D: TRBD1; size: .; DNA: TGTGCCAGCAGCTTAGGGGACAGGGCGGCCGGGGAGCTGTTTTTT; CDR3: CASSLGDRAAGELFF
V: TRBV27; J: TRBJ1-1; D: .; size: .; DNA: TGTGCCAGCAGTTTATTGGGTAGCCAGGAAGCTTTCTTT; CDR3: CASSLLGSQEAFF
V: TRBV15; J: TRBJ1-2; D: TRBD1; size: .; DNA: TGTGCCACCAGCCCGCACTTTACAGGGGAGAACACCTTC; CDR3: CATSPHFTGENTF
V: TRBV6-6; J: TRBJ2-7; D: .; size: few; DNA: TGTGCCAGCAGTTACTCGAGAGGGTACGAGCAGTACTTC; CDR3: CASSYSRGYEQYF
V: TRBV11-3; J: TRBJ2-1; D: TRBD1; size: few; DNA: TGTGCCAGCAGCGCTGGACAGGGATACTACAATGAGCAGTTCTTC; CDR3: CASSAGQGYYNEQFF
V: TRBV7-9; J: TRBJ1-1; D: .; size: .; DNA: TGTGCCAGCAGCTCCGTCCCGAACACTGAAGCTTTCTTT; CDR3: CASSSVPNTEAFF
V: TRBV19; J: TRBJ2-7; D: .; size: .; DNA: TGTGCCAGTAGTCAGTTGGGGGCTCTCGGCGAGCAGTACTTC; CDR3: CASSQLGALGEQYF
V: TRBV30; J: TRBJ1-1; D: .; size: few; DNA: TGTGCCTGGAGTCACAATCTACAGGGATGGACTGAAGCTTTCTTT; CDR3: CAWSHNLQGWTEAFF
V: TRBV7-8; J: TRBJ1-3; D: .; size: few; DNA: TGTGCCAGCAGCTTAATAACTGGAAACACCATATATTTT; CDR3: CASSLITGNTIYF
V: TRBV5-6; J: TRBJ2-3; D: .; size: .; DNA: TGTGCCAGCAGCGGTCTCGGGGGGCAGGCAGATACGCAGTATTTT; CDR3: CASSGLGGQADTQYF
V: TRBV6-6; J: TRBJ2-1; D: TRBD2; size: few; DNA: TGTGCCAGCAGGCGGACTAATAGCGGGGACTTATATGAGCAGTTCTTC; CDR3: CASRRTNSGDLYEQFF
V: TRBV27; J: TRBJ1-1; D: .; size: .; DNA: TGTGCCAGCAGTTTAAGAGGGGGGGTTGAAGCTTTCTTT; CDR3: CASSLRGGVEAFF
V: TRBV6-6; J: TRBJ1-1; D: .; size: few; DNA: TGTGCCAGCAGGACGGTGGAGTTAGTTTTCTTT; CDR3: CASRTVELVFF
V: TRBV5-1; J: TRBJ1-6; D: .; size: .; DNA: TGCGCCAGCAGCTTGAGCGGTGGTAATTCACCCCTCCACTTT; CDR3: CASSLSGGNSPLHF
V: TRBV7-8; J: TRBJ1-1; D: TRBD1; size: .; DNA: TGTGCCAGCAGCTTCGATCAGGGGGCAAGCACTGAAGCTTTCTTT; CDR3: CASSFDQGASTEAFF
V: TRBV15; J: TRBJ2-7; D: TRBD1; size: .; DNA: TGTGCCACCAGCGGCGACAGGGGGGCCTACGAGCAGTACTTC; CDR3: CATSGDRGAYEQYF
V: TRBV14; J: TRBJ2-5; D: TRBD2; size: .; DNA: TGTGCCAGCAGCCAACTTAGCGGGGGCCAACAAGAGACCCAGTACTTC; CDR3: CASSQLSGGQQETQYF
V: TRBV27; J: TRBJ2-7; D: .; size: .; DNA: TGTGCCAGCAGTTTAGGGCAGGGGCTCTCCTACGAGCAGTACTTC; CDR3: CASSLGQGLSYEQYF
V: TRBV19; J: TRBJ2-7; D: .; size: .; DNA: TGTGCCAGTAGTTTCCAGGGTGGGCCCTACGAGCAGTACTTC; CDR3: CASSFQGGPYEQYF
V: TRBV21-1; J: TRBJ1-5; D: .; size: .; DNA: TGTGCCAGCAGCAACCCCGGGACAGCTGTCCAGCCCCAGCATTTT; CDR3: CASSNPGTAVQPQHF
V: TRBV5-8; J: TRBJ1-2; D: .; size: .; DNA: TGTGCCAGCAGCCAGGTAGATGGCTACACCTTC; CDR3: CASSQVDGYTF
V: TRBV4-3; J: TRBJ1-2; D: TRBD1; size: .; DNA: TGCGCCAGCAGCCGGGACAGGATGCGAGGCTACACCTTC; CDR3: CASSRDRMRGYTF
V: TRBV9; J: TRBJ2-4; D: TRBD1; size: .; DNA: TGTGCCAGCAGCGTAGGGACAGGGGGTAAAAACATTCAGTACTTC; CDR3: CASSVGTGGKNIQYF
V: TRBV10-3; J: TRBJ2-3; D: TRBD2; size: once; DNA: TGTGCCATCAGTGATCCCCGACTAGCGGGGGGCACAGATACGCAGTATTTT; CDR3: CAISDPRLAGGTDTQYF
V: TRBV4-3; J: TRBJ2-7; D: .; size: .; DNA: TGCGCCAGCAGCCAACGGCTAGCGACCTACGAGCAGTACTTC; CDR3: CASSQRLATYEQYF
V: TRBV4-2; J: TRBJ1-3; D: .; size: .; DNA: TGTGCCAGCAGCCAAGACCTCAGGGGCTGGGGCTCTGGAAACACCATATATTTT; CDR3: CASSQDLRGWGSGNTIYF
V: TRBV6-1; J: TRBJ2-7; D: .; size: .; DNA: TGTGCCAGCAGTCTGGAGAGCTACGAGCAGTACTTC; CDR3: CASSLESYEQYF
V: TRBV19; J: TRBJ2-5; D: TRBD2; size: .; DNA: TGTGCCAGTAGACTCCCAGGAGGCGCGGGGGAGCAGTACTTC; CDR3: CASRLPGGAGEQYF
V: TRBV15; J: TRBJ1-2; D: .; size: once; DNA: TGTGCCACCAGCGCGGGCCCCGTATCCGGCTACACCTTC; CDR3: CATSAGPVSGYTF
V: TRBV28; J: TRBJ1-5; D: .; size: few; DNA: TGTGCCAGCAGTTTGAGCGGGGGCTTGGGTAGTCTTGATCAGCCCCAGCATTTT; CDR3: CASSLSGGLGSLDQPQHF